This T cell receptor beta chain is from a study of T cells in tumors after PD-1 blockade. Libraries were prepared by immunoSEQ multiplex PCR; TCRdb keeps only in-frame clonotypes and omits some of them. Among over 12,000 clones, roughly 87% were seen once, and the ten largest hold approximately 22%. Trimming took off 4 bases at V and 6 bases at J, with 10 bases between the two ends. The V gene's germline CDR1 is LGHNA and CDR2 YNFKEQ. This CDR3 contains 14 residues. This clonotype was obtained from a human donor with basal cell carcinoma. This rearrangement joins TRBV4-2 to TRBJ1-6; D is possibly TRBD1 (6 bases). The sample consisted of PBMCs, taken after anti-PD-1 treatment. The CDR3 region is CASSPDRTNSPLHF. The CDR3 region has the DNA TGTGCCAGCAGCCCCGACAGGACTAATTCACCCCTCCACTTT.